A single sample gave rise to the 5 T cell receptor beta chains below, sequenced in a study of Tregs in tolerant kidney transplant recipients. The method was immunoSEQ multiplex PCR; TCRdb's version includes in-frame clones alone and lacks a portion of them. This repertoire shows tens of thousands of clones, roughly 90% found once; its top ten account for approximately 0.3%. This material consisted of Tregs from blood, taken before the transplant. Receptors originate from a human donor who received a combined kidney and bone marrow transplant.

J is TRBJ1-4 and V is TRBV7-8; maybe TRBD1 (5 bases). V was trimmed by 3 bases and J by 5 bases, leaving 16 bases between them. CDR1 is SGHVS, CDR2 FQNEAQ, per germline. The CDR3 is 16 amino acids. CDR3: CASSFGQGVVNEKLFF. CDR3 DNA sequence: TGTGCCAGCAGCTTTGGGCAGGGAGTAGTCAATGAAAAACTGTTTTTT.

This chain's CDR3 is CASSENGAGANVLTF. Here the CDR3 DNA reads TGTGCCAGCAGTGAGAATGGGGCTGGGGCCAACGTCCTGACTTTC. The chain joins TRBV2 to TRBJ2-6; no clear D. CDR3 size: 15 residues. V gave up 3 bases and J gave up 2 bases, with 8 bases separating them. Germline V gene sequence: CDR1 SNHLY, CDR2 FYNNEI.

The V gene is TRBV27, the J gene TRBJ2-7; unclear D gene. The ends were cut back, 4 bases at V and 0 bases at J, with 10 bases in the middle. CDR3 length: 14 residues. Germline-derived CDR1 and CDR2 are MNHEY and SMNVEV (reference sequence). The CDR3 loop reads CASSSRRGSYEQYF. For the CDR3, the DNA is TGTGCCAGCAGTTCTCGAAGAGGCTCCTACGAGCAGTACTTC.

This chain joins TRBV5-4 and TRBJ2-3, with D possibly TRBD2 on 6 matching bases. Trimming removed 0 bases from V and 0 bases from J, with 11 bases in between. In germline, CDR1 is SGHNT, CDR2 YYREEE (reference sequence). This CDR3 comprises 16 residues. The CDR3 DNA follows: TGTGCCAGCAGCTTGGCCGTGGGGGGAAGCACAGATACGCAGTATTTT. Residues: CASSLAVGGSTDTQYF.

This clone came up once. The chain recombines TRBV5-6 with TRBJ2-7; 8 nucleotides align to TRBD1. V lost 3 bases and J lost 6; bases outside the gene matches: 5. The germline V gene has CDR1 SGHDT and CDR2 YYEEEE. This CDR3 is built from 13 residues. The DNA of the CDR3 is TGTGCCAGCAGCTATGGACAGGGCCCCGAGCAGTACTTC. Amino acid sequence: CASSYGQGPEQYF.